This is a list of T cell receptor beta chains from one sample in a study of identical twins. Using its own MiXCR run on the 5' RACE reads, TCRdb lists one record per CDR3 protein. Of under 250,000 distinct CDR3 sequences listed, roughly 13% are singletons. These same records also appear under a second study, on yellow fever vaccine responses in identical twins.

The sample taken for sequencing was memory (CD45RO+) T cells sorted from blood. The receptors here all came from a woman under 30 in good health. Both conserved end residues are part of each CDR3. Fields, in order: D gene, clone size, V gene, J gene, CDR3 protein, CDR3 DNA. A D gene is named only where the DNA matches it firmly. Clone sizes are given selectively: once, few, many, or a class where the clone is expanded.

D gene: .; clone size: .; V gene: TRBV4-2; J gene: TRBJ1-3; CDR3 protein: CASSQSLMGNTIYF; CDR3 DNA: TGTGCCAGCAGCCAATCCCTTATGGGAAACACCATATATTTT
D gene: .; clone size: few; V gene: TRBV14; J gene: TRBJ2-7; CDR3 protein: CASSQGRHTENYEQYF; CDR3 DNA: TGTGCCAGCAGCCAGGGACGACATACCGAGAACTACGAGCAGTACTTC
D gene: .; clone size: few; V gene: TRBV20-1; J gene: TRBJ2-1; CDR3 protein: CSGGEGYNEQFF; CDR3 DNA: TGCAGCGGGGGTGAGGGTTACAATGAGCAGTTCTTC
D gene: .; clone size: .; V gene: TRBV5-1; J gene: TRBJ2-6; CDR3 protein: CASSLESSGANVLTF; CDR3 DNA: TGCGCCAGCAGCTTGGAGTCCTCAGGGGCCAACGTCCTGACTTTC
D gene: .; clone size: few; V gene: TRBV3-1; J gene: TRBJ2-7; CDR3 protein: CASSPGRVAYEQYF; CDR3 DNA: TGTGCCAGCAGCCCCGGCAGGGTGGCTTACGAGCAGTACTTC
D gene: TRBD1; clone size: few; V gene: TRBV11-2; J gene: TRBJ2-6; CDR3 protein: CASSSIATGVGANVLTF; CDR3 DNA: TGTGCCAGCAGTTCTATCGCGACAGGGGTCGGGGCCAACGTCCTGACTTTC
D gene: .; clone size: many; V gene: TRBV15; J gene: TRBJ1-5; CDR3 protein: CATSSRQLYQPQHF; CDR3 DNA: TGTGCCACCAGCAGTAGACAGCTATATCAGCCCCAGCATTTT
D gene: TRBD2; clone size: many; V gene: TRBV20-1; J gene: TRBJ2-1; CDR3 protein: CSATGGRADNEQFF; CDR3 DNA: TGCAGTGCTACTGGTGGGAGGGCCGACAATGAGCAGTTCTTC
D gene: .; clone size: .; V gene: TRBV6-2/TRBV6-3; J gene: TRBJ2-5; CDR3 protein: CASSYVTTQETQYF; CDR3 DNA: TGTGCCAGCAGTTACGTGACCACGCAAGAGACCCAGTACTTC
D gene: TRBD1; clone size: few; V gene: TRBV15; J gene: TRBJ1-1; CDR3 protein: CATSRERQGPAFF; CDR3 DNA: TGTGCCACCAGCAGAGAAAGACAGGGCCCAGCTTTCTTT
D gene: .; clone size: few; V gene: TRBV28; J gene: TRBJ2-5; CDR3 protein: CASSRTETQYF; CDR3 DNA: TGTGCCAGCAGTCGGACAGAGACCCAGTACTTC
D gene: .; clone size: many; V gene: TRBV7-2; J gene: TRBJ2-2; CDR3 protein: CASSLDRRTGELFF; CDR3 DNA: TGTGCCAGCAGCTTAGACAGGAGGACCGGGGAGCTGTTTTTT
D gene: TRBD2; clone size: few; V gene: TRBV29-1; J gene: TRBJ2-3; CDR3 protein: CSVEGTSGRTDTQYF; CDR3 DNA: TGCAGCGTTGAGGGGACTAGCGGGAGAACAGATACGCAGTATTTT
D gene: .; clone size: .; V gene: TRBV6-5; J gene: TRBJ1-6; CDR3 protein: CASSHGEGMVSPLHF; CDR3 DNA: TGTGCCAGCAGTCACGGTGAGGGGATGGTGTCACCCCTCCACTTT
D gene: .; clone size: .; V gene: TRBV7-2; J gene: TRBJ1-1; CDR3 protein: CASSGLRTFGGGTEAFF; CDR3 DNA: TGTGCCAGCAGCGGACTCAGGACTTTCGGGGGTGGCACTGAAGCTTTCTTT
D gene: .; clone size: many; V gene: TRBV7-7; J gene: TRBJ2-5; CDR3 protein: CASAAEQETQYF; CDR3 DNA: TGTGCTAGCGCGGCTGAACAAGAGACCCAGTACTTC
D gene: .; clone size: few; V gene: TRBV20-1; J gene: TRBJ2-7; CDR3 protein: CSARAGGGKYEQYF; CDR3 DNA: TGCAGTGCTAGAGCAGGAGGGGGCAAGTACGAGCAGTACTTC
D gene: TRBD1; clone size: few; V gene: TRBV10-1; J gene: TRBJ2-1; CDR3 protein: CASSGQGAKNEQFF; CDR3 DNA: TGCGCCAGCAGTGGCCAGGGGGCAAAAAATGAGCAGTTCTTC
D gene: TRBD1; clone size: few; V gene: TRBV6-1; J gene: TRBJ2-1; CDR3 protein: CASRPGGSYNEQFF; CDR3 DNA: TGTGCCAGCAGGCCAGGGGGTTCCTACAATGAGCAGTTCTTC
D gene: TRBD1; clone size: many; V gene: TRBV29-1; J gene: TRBJ2-2; CDR3 protein: CSAGTGNTGELFF; CDR3 DNA: TGCAGCGCCGGGACAGGGAACACCGGGGAGCTGTTTTTT
D gene: .; clone size: few; V gene: TRBV27; J gene: TRBJ1-1; CDR3 protein: CASRRSGVNTEAFF; CDR3 DNA: TGTGCCAGCAGACGTTCAGGGGTGAACACTGAAGCTTTCTTT
D gene: .; clone size: .; V gene: TRBV3-1; J gene: TRBJ2-7; CDR3 protein: CASSQAGRTYEQYF; CDR3 DNA: TGTGCCAGCAGCCAAGCCGGAAGGACGTACGAGCAGTACTTC
D gene: .; clone size: many; V gene: TRBV5-1; J gene: TRBJ1-5; CDR3 protein: CASSERAGGNQPQHF; CDR3 DNA: TGCGCCAGCAGCGAGAGGGCCGGTGGCAATCAGCCCCAGCATTTT
D gene: TRBD1; clone size: few; V gene: TRBV6-2/TRBV6-3; J gene: TRBJ2-7; CDR3 protein: CASKKGQGSYEQYF; CDR3 DNA: TGTGCCAGCAAAAAGGGACAGGGCTCCTACGAGCAGTACTTC